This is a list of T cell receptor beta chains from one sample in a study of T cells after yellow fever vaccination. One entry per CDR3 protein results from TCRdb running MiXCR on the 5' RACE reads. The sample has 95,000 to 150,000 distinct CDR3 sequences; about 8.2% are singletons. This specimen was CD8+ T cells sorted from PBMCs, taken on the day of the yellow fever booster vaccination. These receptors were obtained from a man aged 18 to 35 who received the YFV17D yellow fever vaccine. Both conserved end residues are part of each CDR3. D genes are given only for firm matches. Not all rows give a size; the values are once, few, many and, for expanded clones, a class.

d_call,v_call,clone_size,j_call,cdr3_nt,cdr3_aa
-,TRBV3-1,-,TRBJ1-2,TGTGCCAGCAGCCAAGACCCCCCGCGAGGCTACACCTTC,CASSQDPPRGYTF
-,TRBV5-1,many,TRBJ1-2,TGCGCCAGCAGCTTTTACTACCCACGATTGACGGTGGAATATGGCTACACCTTC,CASSFYYPRLTVEYGYTF
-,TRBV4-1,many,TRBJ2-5,TGCGCCAGCAGCCACCGGGACTCCCAAGAGACCCAGTACTTC,CASSHRDSQETQYF
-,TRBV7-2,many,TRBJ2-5,TGTGCCAGCAGCTTCAAGGGGGGGCCCTATTTACAAGAGACCCAGTACTTC,CASSFKGGPYLQETQYF
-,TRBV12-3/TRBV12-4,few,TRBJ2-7,TGTGCCAGCAGTTTTGGAGGGGGCATGGTCGAGCAGTACTTC,CASSFGGGMVEQYF
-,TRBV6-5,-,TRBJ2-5,TGTGCCAGCGGATTCTCCGGGGGCCGGGAGACCCAGTACTTC,CASGFSGGRETQYF
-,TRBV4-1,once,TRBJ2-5,TGCGCCAGCAGCCGGATGGGAGGCCAAGAGACCCAGTACTTC,CASSRMGGQETQYF
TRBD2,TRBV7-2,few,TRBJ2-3,TGTGCCAGCAGCTTAGGGGGGGGGAATACGCAGTATTTT,CASSLGGGNTQYF
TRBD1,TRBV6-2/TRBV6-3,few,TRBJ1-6,TGTGCCAGCAGTTACTCGATTACTTCCGGGACAGGGGAAAATTCACCCCTCCACTTT,CASSYSITSGTGENSPLHF
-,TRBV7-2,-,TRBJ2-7,TGTGCCAGCAGCTTCCCAGGAAACTCCTACGAGCAGTACTTC,CASSFPGNSYEQYF
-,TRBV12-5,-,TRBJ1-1,TGTGCTAGTGGTTTAGCACTCCCGAACACTGAAGCTTTCTTT,CASGLALPNTEAFF
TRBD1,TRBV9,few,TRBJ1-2,TGTGCCAGCAGCGGACGACAGGGACGAGGCTACACCTTC,CASSGRQGRGYTF
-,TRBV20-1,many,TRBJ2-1,TGCAGTGCCTCGTCGACTTTCGACTACAATGAGCAGTTCTTC,CSASSTFDYNEQFF
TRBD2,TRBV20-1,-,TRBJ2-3,TGCAGTGCTAGTACACTAGCGGGGGGCACAGATACGCAGTATTTT,CSASTLAGGTDTQYF
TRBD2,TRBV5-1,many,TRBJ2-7,TGCGCCAGTTCGCGCTATCTGGCGGGGGGCTCGGACGAGCAGTACTTC,CASSRYLAGGSDEQYF
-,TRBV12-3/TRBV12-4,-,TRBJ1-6,TGTGCCAGCAGTTTAGGTGGGCCCTTGGGGGGTTCACCCCTCCACTTT,CASSLGGPLGGSPLHF
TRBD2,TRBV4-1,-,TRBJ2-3,TGCGCCAGCAGCCAGGGGCCGGGACTAGCCCCAGATACGCAGTATTTT,CASSQGPGLAPDTQYF
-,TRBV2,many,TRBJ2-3,TGTGCCAGCATGCCCTATGGCCCCACCGATGGGTGGCAGTATTTT,CASMPYGPTDGWQYF